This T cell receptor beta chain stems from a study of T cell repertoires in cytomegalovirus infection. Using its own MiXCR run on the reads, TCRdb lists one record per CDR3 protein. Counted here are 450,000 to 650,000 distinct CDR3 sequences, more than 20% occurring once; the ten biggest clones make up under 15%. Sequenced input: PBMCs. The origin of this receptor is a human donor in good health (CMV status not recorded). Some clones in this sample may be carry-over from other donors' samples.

Here the CDR3 reads CASSSRTGGSHEQYF. Written as DNA, the CDR3 is TGTGCCAGCAGTTCCCGGACCGGAGGAAGCCACGAGCAGTACTTC. The chain recombines TRBV27 with TRBJ2-7; a weak D match, TRBD2 (5 bases). Trimming stripped 4 bases from V and 5 bases from J, with 18 bases between. Germline CDR1 MNHEY, CDR2 SMNVEV (reference sequence). This CDR3 has 15 amino acids.